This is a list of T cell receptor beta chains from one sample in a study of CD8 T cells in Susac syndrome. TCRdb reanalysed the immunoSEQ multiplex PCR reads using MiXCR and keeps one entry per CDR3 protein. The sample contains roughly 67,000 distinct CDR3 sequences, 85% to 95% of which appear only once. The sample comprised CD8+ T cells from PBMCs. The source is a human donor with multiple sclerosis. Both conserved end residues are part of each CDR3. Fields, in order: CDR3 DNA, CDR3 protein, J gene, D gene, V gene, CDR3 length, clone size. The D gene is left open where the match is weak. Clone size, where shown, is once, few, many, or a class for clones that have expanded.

CDR3 DNA: TGTGCCAGCAGCTCCCTGGTGAATGAGCAGTTCTTC
CDR3 protein: CASSSLVNEQFF
J gene: TRBJ2-1
D gene: .
V gene: TRBV7-9
CDR3 length: 12
clone size: .

CDR3 DNA: TGTGCCAGCAGCCCTCCCAAGGGGGTGACCAAAAACATTCAGTACTTC
CDR3 protein: CASSPPKGVTKNIQYF
J gene: TRBJ2-4
D gene: .
V gene: TRBV3-1
CDR3 length: 16
clone size: .

CDR3 DNA: TGTGCCAGCAGCTCGCTTGGGCCTGTCTCCTACAATGAGCAGTTCTTC
CDR3 protein: CASSSLGPVSYNEQFF
J gene: TRBJ2-1
D gene: .
V gene: TRBV7-9
CDR3 length: 16
clone size: .

CDR3 DNA: TGTGCCAGCAGTTACTCACTGGCGGCAATGGGCGATGAGCAGTTCTTC
CDR3 protein: CASSYSLAAMGDEQFF
J gene: TRBJ2-1
D gene: .
V gene: TRBV6-6
CDR3 length: 16
clone size: .

CDR3 DNA: TGTGCCAGCAGTTACTCGACTGTAGGAGGCGAAGCTTTCTTT
CDR3 protein: CASSYSTVGGEAFF
J gene: TRBJ1-1
D gene: .
V gene: TRBV6-2/TRBV6-3
CDR3 length: 14
clone size: .

CDR3 DNA: TGTGCCAGCAGCCAAGAACAGTACTACGAGCAGTACTTC
CDR3 protein: CASSQEQYYEQYF
J gene: TRBJ2-7
D gene: .
V gene: TRBV5-4
CDR3 length: 13
clone size: .

CDR3 DNA: TGTGCCAGCAGTAGCGGGGATACCTTGGAGACCCAGTACTTC
CDR3 protein: CASSSGDTLETQYF
J gene: TRBJ2-5
D gene: TRBD2
V gene: TRBV6-2/TRBV6-3
CDR3 length: 14
clone size: .

CDR3 DNA: TGTGCCAGCAGTGCTTTAACCACGGGGTTTGACTACGAGCAGTACTTC
CDR3 protein: CASSALTTGFDYEQYF
J gene: TRBJ2-7
D gene: .
V gene: TRBV25-1
CDR3 length: 16
clone size: .

CDR3 DNA: TGTGCCAGCAGTTACCGTGAGTCCTACAATGAGCAGTTCTTC
CDR3 protein: CASSYRESYNEQFF
J gene: TRBJ2-1
D gene: .
V gene: TRBV6-5
CDR3 length: 14
clone size: few

CDR3 DNA: TGTGCCAGCAGTAACGCCGGGGGAACCTACGAGCAGTACTTC
CDR3 protein: CASSNAGGTYEQYF
J gene: TRBJ2-7
D gene: .
V gene: TRBV27
CDR3 length: 14
clone size: .

CDR3 DNA: TGTGCCAGCAGTTACTCGCACACAGATACGCAGTATTTT
CDR3 protein: CASSYSHTDTQYF
J gene: TRBJ2-3
D gene: .
V gene: TRBV6-2/TRBV6-3
CDR3 length: 13
clone size: .

CDR3 DNA: TGTGCCAGCTCACCAGCAGGGACTGGAGAGACCCAGTACTTC
CDR3 protein: CASSPAGTGETQYF
J gene: TRBJ2-5
D gene: .
V gene: TRBV18
CDR3 length: 14
clone size: .

CDR3 DNA: TGTGCCAGCAGTTCAACGCGGGAGGACTACACGAACACCGGGGAGCTGTTTTTT
CDR3 protein: CASSSTREDYTNTGELFF
J gene: TRBJ2-2
D gene: TRBD2
V gene: TRBV6-5
CDR3 length: 18
clone size: .

CDR3 DNA: TGTGCCAGCAGCCTTTGGGGAGTTTTTGAGGAGACCCAGTACTTC
CDR3 protein: CASSLWGVFEETQYF
J gene: TRBJ2-5
D gene: .
V gene: TRBV9
CDR3 length: 15
clone size: .

CDR3 DNA: TGTGCCAGCAGCTTAGTTGCCCAGCGGGAGAGCACAGATACGCAGTATTTT
CDR3 protein: CASSLVAQRESTDTQYF
J gene: TRBJ2-3
D gene: TRBD2
V gene: TRBV11-2
CDR3 length: 17
clone size: .

CDR3 DNA: TGTGCCAGTAGTTTGGATGGGACAGCCTACGAGCAGTACTTC
CDR3 protein: CASSLDGTAYEQYF
J gene: TRBJ2-7
D gene: TRBD1
V gene: TRBV19
CDR3 length: 14
clone size: .

CDR3 DNA: TGTGCCAGCAGTTTATCCCCGGGGGCGGGGGGAAAACTGTTTTTT
CDR3 protein: CASSLSPGAGGKLFF
J gene: TRBJ1-4
D gene: .
V gene: TRBV27
CDR3 length: 15
clone size: .

CDR3 DNA: TGTGCCAGCAGTCCCGTTACAGGTCCCGGGGAGCTGTTTTTT
CDR3 protein: CASSPVTGPGELFF
J gene: TRBJ2-2
D gene: .
V gene: TRBV27
CDR3 length: 14
clone size: .

CDR3 DNA: TGTGCCAGCAGTGAACGACAAGACCCTCGCGGGGACGAGCAGTACTTC
CDR3 protein: CASSERQDPRGDEQYF
J gene: TRBJ2-7
D gene: .
V gene: TRBV25-1
CDR3 length: 16
clone size: .

CDR3 DNA: TGTGCCAGCAGTCTCGCTAGCGAGGCGTACAATGAGCAGTTCTTC
CDR3 protein: CASSLASEAYNEQFF
J gene: TRBJ2-1
D gene: .
V gene: TRBV28
CDR3 length: 15
clone size: .

CDR3 DNA: TGTGCCAGCAGTCGTCAGTTAGGGGGCAACGAGCAGTACTTC
CDR3 protein: CASSRQLGGNEQYF
J gene: TRBJ2-7
D gene: TRBD1
V gene: TRBV12-3/TRBV12-4
CDR3 length: 14
clone size: .

CDR3 DNA: TGTGCCAGCAGCCCGACAGGGGCTGACACTGAAGCTTTCTTT
CDR3 protein: CASSPTGADTEAFF
J gene: TRBJ1-1
D gene: TRBD1
V gene: TRBV9
CDR3 length: 14
clone size: .

CDR3 DNA: TGTGCCAGCAGTTTGGGGGGACCCTACAATGAGCAGTTCTTC
CDR3 protein: CASSLGGPYNEQFF
J gene: TRBJ2-1
D gene: .
V gene: TRBV27
CDR3 length: 14
clone size: few

CDR3 DNA: TGTGCCAGCAGCGCGAACCCACGTACTAGCGGGGATCCCAATGAGCAGTTCTTC
CDR3 protein: CASSANPRTSGDPNEQFF
J gene: TRBJ2-1
D gene: TRBD2
V gene: TRBV9
CDR3 length: 18
clone size: .

CDR3 DNA: TGTGCCATCAGTTGGGGGTCCCACGAGCAGTACTTC
CDR3 protein: CAISWGSHEQYF
J gene: TRBJ2-7
D gene: .
V gene: TRBV10-3
CDR3 length: 12
clone size: .

CDR3 DNA: TGTGCCAGCAGCTTGTATAAGGTGGGGGGACATGGCTACACCTTC
CDR3 protein: CASSLYKVGGHGYTF
J gene: TRBJ1-2
D gene: .
V gene: TRBV5-4
CDR3 length: 15
clone size: once

CDR3 DNA: TGTGCCAGCAGTTACTCGGGCCGTGACGAGCAGTACTTC
CDR3 protein: CASSYSGRDEQYF
J gene: TRBJ2-7
D gene: .
V gene: TRBV6-6
CDR3 length: 13
clone size: .

CDR3 DNA: TGCAGCGTTGAAATGGTGGCAGGGGTAATGTTGGGCCCCATGAACACTGAAGCTTTCTTT
CDR3 protein: CSVEMVAGVMLGPMNTEAFF
J gene: TRBJ1-1
D gene: .
V gene: TRBV29-1
CDR3 length: 20
clone size: .

CDR3 DNA: TGTGCCAGCAGCGCGTCTGGGGCGAGCGGGGAGCTGTTTTTT
CDR3 protein: CASSASGASGELFF
J gene: TRBJ2-2
D gene: .
V gene: TRBV9
CDR3 length: 14
clone size: .

CDR3 DNA: TGCAGTGCCAGAGAGCCAGCGGGGTCCTACAATGAGCAGTTCTTC
CDR3 protein: CSAREPAGSYNEQFF
J gene: TRBJ2-1
D gene: TRBD2
V gene: TRBV20-1
CDR3 length: 15
clone size: .

CDR3 DNA: TGTGCCAGCAGCTTAGTGGGGGAGCTGAAGAACACTGAAGCTTTCTTT
CDR3 protein: CASSLVGELKNTEAFF
J gene: TRBJ1-1
D gene: .
V gene: TRBV7-9
CDR3 length: 16
clone size: .

CDR3 DNA: TGTGCCAGCAGCTTAGAGGGGGGCAGCTCCTACGAGCAGTACTTC
CDR3 protein: CASSLEGGSSYEQYF
J gene: TRBJ2-7
D gene: .
V gene: TRBV7-6
CDR3 length: 15
clone size: .

CDR3 DNA: TGTGCCAGCAGCGCCGATTATGGACAGGGGAACACTGAAGCTTTCTTT
CDR3 protein: CASSADYGQGNTEAFF
J gene: TRBJ1-1
D gene: TRBD1
V gene: TRBV14
CDR3 length: 16
clone size: once

CDR3 DNA: TGTGCCAGCAGCCCTCAAGAGAATGAGCAGTTCTTC
CDR3 protein: CASSPQENEQFF
J gene: TRBJ2-1
D gene: .
V gene: TRBV11-2
CDR3 length: 12
clone size: .

CDR3 DNA: TGTGCCAGTAGTATTAACGCGGTGAACACTGAAGCTTTCTTT
CDR3 protein: CASSINAVNTEAFF
J gene: TRBJ1-1
D gene: .
V gene: TRBV19
CDR3 length: 14
clone size: .

CDR3 DNA: TGTGCCAGCAGTGATCTGGGCCACGAGCAGTACTTC
CDR3 protein: CASSDLGHEQYF
J gene: TRBJ2-7
D gene: .
V gene: TRBV2
CDR3 length: 12
clone size: .

CDR3 DNA: TGTGCCACTGGAAACAGGGTGGGAGAGCAGTACTTC
CDR3 protein: CATGNRVGEQYF
J gene: TRBJ2-7
D gene: .
V gene: TRBV2
CDR3 length: 12
clone size: .

CDR3 DNA: TGTGCCAGCAGATACCGACTTCTTAACTATGGCTACACCTTC
CDR3 protein: CASRYRLLNYGYTF
J gene: TRBJ1-2
D gene: .
V gene: TRBV6-6
CDR3 length: 14
clone size: .

CDR3 DNA: TGTGCCAGCAGCCAAGAGGACGCGGGAGCGGCCTACGAGCAGTACTTC
CDR3 protein: CASSQEDAGAAYEQYF
J gene: TRBJ2-7
D gene: TRBD2
V gene: TRBV4-2
CDR3 length: 16
clone size: .

CDR3 DNA: TGTGCCAGCAGCTTAGCAGGGTTCACTGAAGCTTTCTTT
CDR3 protein: CASSLAGFTEAFF
J gene: TRBJ1-1
D gene: .
V gene: TRBV7-3
CDR3 length: 13
clone size: once

CDR3 DNA: TGTGCCAGCAGCGTAGCAGGATCAACTAATGAAAAACTGTTTTTT
CDR3 protein: CASSVAGSTNEKLFF
J gene: TRBJ1-4
D gene: .
V gene: TRBV9
CDR3 length: 15
clone size: .

CDR3 DNA: TGCAGTGCTAGAGATTACGGGCTCTATGGCTACACCTTC
CDR3 protein: CSARDYGLYGYTF
J gene: TRBJ1-2
D gene: .
V gene: TRBV20-1
CDR3 length: 13
clone size: once

CDR3 DNA: TGTGCGACCGGCTCTGGAAACACCATATATTTT
CDR3 protein: CATGSGNTIYF
J gene: TRBJ1-3
D gene: .
V gene: TRBV25-1
CDR3 length: 11
clone size: once

CDR3 DNA: TGTGCCAGCAGTGACAGGGGCCCTAGGGAAAAACTGTTTTTT
CDR3 protein: CASSDRGPREKLFF
J gene: TRBJ1-4
D gene: .
V gene: TRBV6-1
CDR3 length: 14
clone size: .

CDR3 DNA: TGTGCCAGCAGCCCCACGGGGTCCTATGGCTACACCTTC
CDR3 protein: CASSPTGSYGYTF
J gene: TRBJ1-2
D gene: .
V gene: TRBV6-5
CDR3 length: 13
clone size: .

CDR3 DNA: TGTGCCAGCAGTGGGGCGGGGGCCACAGATACGCAGTATTTT
CDR3 protein: CASSGAGATDTQYF
J gene: TRBJ2-3
D gene: .
V gene: TRBV2
CDR3 length: 14
clone size: .

CDR3 DNA: TGTGCCAGCAGCTTACCCCACTCGGGCCCCGACGAATGGGCTTTCTTT
CDR3 protein: CASSLPHSGPDEWAFF
J gene: TRBJ1-1
D gene: .
V gene: TRBV11-1
CDR3 length: 16
clone size: .

CDR3 DNA: TGTGCCAGCAGCTTAGAGGAGGGGGGAGAGCAGTACTTC
CDR3 protein: CASSLEEGGEQYF
J gene: TRBJ2-7
D gene: .
V gene: TRBV7-6
CDR3 length: 13
clone size: once

CDR3 DNA: TGTGCCAGCAGTTACCGTCTAGGGACAGGGATCAATCAGCCCCAGCATTTT
CDR3 protein: CASSYRLGTGINQPQHF
J gene: TRBJ1-5
D gene: TRBD1
V gene: TRBV6-5
CDR3 length: 17
clone size: .

CDR3 DNA: TGCGCCAGCAGCCAAGCAGCTACCACCGAGATGAACACTGAAGCTTTCTTT
CDR3 protein: CASSQAATTEMNTEAFF
J gene: TRBJ1-1
D gene: .
V gene: TRBV4-3
CDR3 length: 17
clone size: .

CDR3 DNA: TGTGCCAGCAGTGAATGGGAAGCGGGAGGGTGGAATGAGCAGTTCTTC
CDR3 protein: CASSEWEAGGWNEQFF
J gene: TRBJ2-1
D gene: TRBD2
V gene: TRBV25-1
CDR3 length: 16
clone size: .

CDR3 DNA: TGTGCCTGGAGGGGACAGGGTGGTCAGCCCCAGCATTTT
CDR3 protein: CAWRGQGGQPQHF
J gene: TRBJ1-5
D gene: TRBD1
V gene: TRBV30
CDR3 length: 13
clone size: .

CDR3 DNA: TGTGCCAGCAGTCCTCGGAAAGGACAGGGCCTCTACGAGCAGTACTTC
CDR3 protein: CASSPRKGQGLYEQYF
J gene: TRBJ2-7
D gene: TRBD1
V gene: TRBV6-1
CDR3 length: 16
clone size: .